Sequencing of this TCR beta chain was carried out in a study of blood T cell repertoires in COVID-19. Study-level information: Samples of COVID-19 (acute and convalescent) were obtained from the United States, Italy and Spain. T cells, B-cell-depleted T cells, or PBMCs supplied cDNA or gDNA.

Germline V gene sequence: CDR1 SGHRS, CDR2 YFSETQ. V was clipped by 1 base and J by 5 bases, with 12 bases between them. This CDR3 comprises 14 residues. In the study's own analysis: Quantification of nucleated cells was approximated via reference gene primer amplification. Data came from immunoSEQ multiplex PCR; TCRdb stores just in-frame clones and leaves some out. That table is the source of V, J and clone size, and D and trimming were worked out from the DNA. The sample includes approximately 250,000 clones, 86% of them seen just once. The gene calls are TRBV5-1 and TRBJ2-5, with D perhaps TRBD2 (6 bases). This TCR derives from a woman aged 55-70 years who had recovered from COVID-19. The sample comprised peripheral blood. For the CDR3, the DNA is TGCGCCAGCAGCTTGTTCCCAGGAGGGGAGACCCAGTACTTC. It codes for CASSLFPGGETQYF.